This is a list of T cell receptor beta chains from one sample in a study of blood T cells in healthy people across ages. Via MiXCR, TCRdb re-called the 5' RACE reads, giving one row per CDR3 protein. The sample lists more than 1,400,000 distinct CDR3 sequences, roughly 45% occurring once. Sequencing was done on a sample of blood. The receptors were gathered from a young woman in good health. Each CDR3 is given with its conserved first and last residue. A D gene is named only where the DNA matches it firmly. Some rows have no size entry. The others give once, few or many, or a class for an expanded clone.

>TRBV12-3/TRBV12-4|TRBJ2-3|14|many|.
TGTGCCAGCAGTTTACGCGCTTTCACAGATACGCAGTATTTT
CASSLRAFTDTQYF
>TRBV29-1|TRBJ2-7|12|.|.
TGCAGCGCCCGGGACGGGATCTACGAGCAGTACTTC
CSARDGIYEQYF
>TRBV28|TRBJ2-5|15|.|.
TGTGCCAGCAGTTCGACCAAGACCTCGCGAGAGACCCAGTACTTC
CASSSTKTSRETQYF
>TRBV20-1|TRBJ2-3|16|.|.
TGCAGTGCTGGCACAACAGGGAACGGAGGCACAGATACGCAGTATTTT
CSAGTTGNGGTDTQYF
>TRBV29-1|TRBJ2-7|14|.|TRBD2
TGCAGCGTTGTCGGGCTAGCGGGAGGCCTCGAGCAGTACTTC
CSVVGLAGGLEQYF
>TRBV20-1|TRBJ1-2|13|few|.
TGCAGTGCCATGAGGGGGGGTGACTATGGCTACACCTTC
CSAMRGGDYGYTF
>TRBV2|TRBJ2-3|12|few|.
TGTGCCAGCATTTTGACTAGAGATACGCAGTATTTT
CASILTRDTQYF
>TRBV9|TRBJ1-1|14|.|.
TGTGCCAGCAGCGTAGAACAGGGTGGCACTGAAGCTTTCTTT
CASSVEQGGTEAFF
>TRBV10-3|TRBJ1-2|14|.|.
TGTGCCATCAGATACGGGGGTTCCAACTATGGCTACACCTTC
CAIRYGGSNYGYTF
>TRBV18|TRBJ2-4|16|few|TRBD2
TGTGCCAGCTCATCCCGGGAGGCCCTAGCCAAAAACATTCAGTACTTC
CASSSREALAKNIQYF
>TRBV20-1|TRBJ1-5|13|.|.
TGCAGTGTCCCGGGGGAGGGCAATCAGCCCCAGCATTTT
CSVPGEGNQPQHF
>TRBV25-1|TRBJ2-1|15|few|.
TGTGCCAGCAGTGAATTGGGGGTCTCCTACAATGAGCAGTTCTTC
CASSELGVSYNEQFF
>TRBV12-3/TRBV12-4|TRBJ2-7|14|few|.
TGTGCCAGCAGTGCCGTACAGGGTATCGGCGAGCAGTACTTC
CASSAVQGIGEQYF
>TRBV2|TRBJ1-2|14|.|.
TGTGCCAGCAGTGAAGCAGGGAAGGCGAGTGGCTACACCTTC
CASSEAGKASGYTF
>TRBV2|TRBJ1-2|14|.|.
TGTGCCAGTGCCCGACCCGGGACGGACTATGGCTACACCTTC
CASARPGTDYGYTF
>TRBV27|TRBJ1-2|14|few|.
TGTGCCAGCAGCCCCCTGACACTTGACTATGGCTACACCTTC
CASSPLTLDYGYTF
>TRBV12-3/TRBV12-4|TRBJ1-1|15|.|.
TGTGCCAGCAGTTTAGGGATGGACTTGAACACTGAAGCTTTCTTT
CASSLGMDLNTEAFF
>TRBV6-1|TRBJ2-3|17|once|TRBD1
TGTGCCAGCAGTGAAGCGGCGCAGGACAGGTGGCCAGATACGCAGTATTTT
CASSEAAQDRWPDTQYF
>TRBV5-1|TRBJ2-7|14|few|TRBD2
TGCGCCAGTAGGCCGGGACTAGCGTCTTTCGAGCAGTACTTC
CASRPGLASFEQYF
>TRBV7-2|TRBJ1-5|17|once|.
TGTGCCGGCAGCCTTTCGTCCTTTGGGAAGGGAAGCGGTCCCCAGCATTTT
CAGSLSSFGKGSGPQHF
>TRBV7-2|TRBJ1-1|14|.|.
TGTGCCAGCAGCCCCAGACAGGAATCGACTGAAGCTTTCTTT
CASSPRQESTEAFF
>TRBV25-1|TRBJ2-1|14|few|.
TGTGCCAGCAGTGAAGGGCGGCGCTACAATGAGCAGTTCTTC
CASSEGRRYNEQFF
>TRBV5-1|TRBJ2-5|15|.|.
TGCGCCAGCAGCTTGGTTCCATCAATTCAAGAGACCCAGTACTTC
CASSLVPSIQETQYF
>TRBV20-1|TRBJ2-5|14|.|.
TGCAGTGCTAGTCTGGGGGCAGGGATTGAGACCCAGTACTTC
CSASLGAGIETQYF
>TRBV29-1|TRBJ2-5|18|few|TRBD2
TGCAGCGTAGCGACCGGACTAGCGGGAGGAAACCAGCAAGAGACCCAGTACTTC
CSVATGLAGGNQQETQYF
>TRBV6-1|TRBJ2-7|16|.|TRBD1
TGTGCCAGCTTAGCCGAAGCCGGGACAGGGGGCTACGAGCAGTACTTC
CASLAEAGTGGYEQYF
>TRBV10-2|TRBJ2-7|13|.|.
TGCGCCAGCACCAACAGGGAGGGCTACGAGCAGTACTTC
CASTNREGYEQYF
>TRBV7-9|TRBJ2-7|14|.|TRBD2
TGTGCCAGCAGCTCAACTAGCGGGATCTACGAGCAGTACTTC
CASSSTSGIYEQYF
>TRBV27|TRBJ2-3|16|few|.
TGTGCCAGCAGTCCCTTCCGACCGATGGCAACAGATACGCAGTATTTT
CASSPFRPMATDTQYF
>TRBV2|TRBJ2-1|14|few|.
TGTGCCAGCAGCCCTCTTGGCAGGGATGATGAGCAGTTCTTC
CASSPLGRDDEQFF
>TRBV7-9|TRBJ2-2|14|.|TRBD1
TGTGCCAGCAGCTTCGGACAGGTCACCGGGGAGCTGTTTTTT
CASSFGQVTGELFF
>TRBV7-9|TRBJ1-1|14|.|.
TGTGCCAGCAGCTCGACAGTCCAGAACACTGAAGCTTTCTTT
CASSSTVQNTEAFF
>TRBV7-2|TRBJ2-5|14|.|.
TGTGCCAGCAGCTCCTCGACGATTCGGGAGACCCAGTACTTC
CASSSSTIRETQYF
>TRBV20-1|TRBJ2-3|15|few|TRBD2
TGCAGTGCTAGAGATCCGGGGGGAGTGGCAGATACGCAGTATTTT
CSARDPGGVADTQYF
>TRBV10-3|TRBJ1-2|15|.|TRBD1
TGTGCCATCAGTGAGCGGGGGACAGGGAACTATGGCTACACCTTC
CAISERGTGNYGYTF
>TRBV20-1|TRBJ2-7|16|.|.
TGCAGTGCTAGAGATTCGGTTAGCTACACCTACAATGAGCAGTACTTC
CSARDSVSYTYNEQYF
>TRBV6-5|TRBJ2-5|11|.|.
TGTGCCAGCCTGGGAGGAGAGACCCAGTACTTC
CASLGGETQYF
>TRBV20-1|TRBJ2-3|17|.|.
TGCAGTGCTAGAGATCGGTATTGGGAAATGGAAGTGGATACGCAGTATTTT
CSARDRYWEMEVDTQYF
>TRBV7-6|TRBJ1-1|16|.|TRBD1
TGTGCCAGCAGCTTAGAGGCAGGGGGCAAGAACACTGAAGCTTTCTTT
CASSLEAGGKNTEAFF
>TRBV7-9|TRBJ1-5|13|few|TRBD1
TGTGCCAGCTGGAGACAGGGGATACAGCCCCAGCATTTT
CASWRQGIQPQHF
>TRBV3-1|TRBJ2-1|13|.|.
TGTGCCAGCAGCCAAGGCCTAGCTGTGGGGCAGTTCTTC
CASSQGLAVGQFF
>TRBV24-1|TRBJ2-3|15|many|TRBD1
TGTGCCACCAGTGATGCGGACAGGGGGCTCGGTACGCAGTATTTT
CATSDADRGLGTQYF
>TRBV6-1|TRBJ2-1|17|.|TRBD2
TGTGCCAGCAGTGAATGGACTAGCGGGGCCTCCTACAATGAGCAGTTCTTC
CASSEWTSGASYNEQFF
>TRBV10-3|TRBJ1-3|19|.|.
TGTGCCATCAGTGAGGCCGGGACAACCGGGCGAATCTCTGGAAACACCATATATTTT
CAISEAGTTGRISGNTIYF